These 10 T cell receptor beta chains originate from one sample sequenced in a study of blood T cell repertoires in COVID-19. The method was immunoSEQ multiplex PCR; TCRdb's version includes in-frame clones alone and lacks a portion of them. This table has about 420,000 clones, about 90% appearing once. Sequences were obtained from peripheral blood. The receptors stem from a man between 18 and 35 years old with COVID-19, enrolled during active disease.

This clone was recorded a few times. The chain combines TRBV2 with TRBJ1-1; TRBD1 matches at 8 bases. Germline V gives CDR1 SNHLY, CDR2 FYNNEI. The CDR3 consists of 12 residues. Trimming removed 6 bases from V and 5 bases from J; junction bases left unmatched: 2. CDR3 in amino acids: CASSRGRTEAFF. The CDR3 DNA is TGTGCCAGCAGCAGGGGGCGTACTGAAGCTTTCTTT.

This rearrangement joins TRBV14 to TRBJ2-7; D call uncertain. This CDR3 contains 15 residues. Trimming cost V 6 bases and J 2 bases, with 17 bases left between them. Germline lookup yields CDR1 SGHDN and CDR2 FVKESK. This chain's CDR3 is CASRRDVGPPYEQYF. The DNA of the CDR3 is TGTGCCAGCAGACGAGATGTTGGTCCCCCCTACGAGCAGTACTTC.

V gene TRBV27 combines with J gene TRBJ2-3; a weak D match, TRBD1 (8 bases). This CDR3 comprises 16 residues. V was pared by 6 bases and J by 7 bases, with 23 bases between. Germline assignment: CDR1 MNHEY and CDR2 SMNVEV (reference sequence). The CDR3 DNA reads TGTGCCAGCAGGGGGGGGAGGACAGGGTTTCCGAATACGCAGTATTTT. It yields the protein CASRGGRTGFPNTQYF.

This rearrangement joins TRBV27 to TRBJ2-7; perhaps TRBD1 as D (6 bases). The CDR3 totals 16 residues. CDR1 is MNHEY, CDR2 SMNVEV, per germline (reference sequence). Trimming took 0 bases from V and 3 from J, leaving 15 bases between them. CDR3 nucleotide sequence: TGTGCCAGCAGTTTATCGGGGGCGATACTTGGCTACGAGCAGTACTTC. Encoded protein: CASSLSGAILGYEQYF.

The gene calls are TRBV6-5 and TRBJ1-2; D gene unclear. There are 13 residues in the CDR3. V shed 6 bases and J shed 8 bases, with 16 bases lying between them. Germline values: CDR1 MNHEY, CDR2 SVGAGI. CDR3 in DNA: TGTGCCAGCAGATTACGGGATGGGAACGGCTACACCTTC. As protein: CASRLRDGNGYTF.

The chain has TRBV2 and TRBJ1-4, with a tentative D call TRBD1 (5 bases). The V and J ends lost 2 bases and 8 bases respectively, with 12 bases between them. Germline V gives CDR1 SNHLY, CDR2 FYNNEI. CDR3 size: 14 residues. Written as DNA, the CDR3 is TGTGCCAGCAGTGAAAAGCCCAGGGTCGAAAAACTGTTTTTT. This translates into CASSEKPRVEKLFF.

The chain couples TRBV3-1 (or the pseudogene TRBV3-2) to TRBJ1-4; D unclear. Germline CDR1 and CDR2: LGHDT and YNNKEL (reference sequence). V was pared by 2 bases and J by 6 bases, with 10 bases between. The CDR3 has 14 amino acids. CDR3: CASSQRGGDEKLFF. In nucleotides, the CDR3 is TGTGCCAGCAGCCAACGGGGAGGAGATGAAAAACTGTTTTTT.

The gene calls are TRBV5-5 and TRBJ1-5; D gene ambiguous. The germline CDR1 and CDR2 sequences are SGHKS and YYEKEE (reference sequence). The CDR3 spans 15 residues. V was trimmed by 1 base and J by 6 bases, leaving 14 bases between them. In nucleotides, the CDR3 is TGTGCCAGCAGCTTGAGTTGGAGGGCGGGTCAGCCCCAGCATTTT. Encoded protein: CASSLSWRAGQPQHF.

This clone was seen a few times. The rearrangement uses TRBV29-1 and TRBJ2-7; TRBD1 matches 8 bases. From germline, CDR1 is SQVTM and CDR2 ANQGSEA. This CDR3 has 11 amino acids. The chain's CDR3 is CSVQGAYEQYF. The CDR3 bases are TGCAGTGTACAGGGGGCCTACGAGCAGTACTTC.

The J gene is TRBJ1-1, the V gene TRBV10-2; 7 nucleotides match TRBD1. V was clipped by 8 bases and J by 3 bases; unmatched bases: 6. The CDR3 totals 13 residues. CDR1 and CDR2 from the germline V gene are WSHSY and SAAADI. The CDR3 bases are TGCGCCAGCGGAGACGACAGGGACACTGAAGCTTTCTTT. This sequence encodes CASGDDRDTEAFF.